Below, 5 T cell receptor beta chains from the same sample are listed, as sequenced in a study of T cells in Graves' hyperthyroidism and ophthalmopathy. The investigators amplified TCR beta CDR3 regions from RNA transcripts. The HTBI set primed first-round TCR CDR3 RT-PCR. Each CDR3 protein is one row after TCRdb ran MiXCR on the multiplex PCR reads. The table records 600,000 to 750,000 distinct CDR3 sequences, roughly 17% of them present only once. The sequencing sample was made of blood. The origin of the receptors is a man in his forties or fifties with Graves' hyperthyroidism.

At least ten counts were recorded for this clonotype. The chain has TRBV5-4 and TRBJ2-4; 7 bases agree with TRBD1. V shed 4 bases and J 2 bases; nucleotides not matched to a gene: 6. Germline V gene sequence: CDR1 SGHNT, CDR2 YYREEE (reference sequence). This CDR3 spans 15 amino acids. CDR3 in amino acids: CASSPQGESKNIQYF. The DNA of the CDR3 is TGTGCCAGCAGCCCCCAGGGGGAATCCAAAAACATTCAGTACTTC.

The chain combines TRBV30 with TRBJ1-4; D unclear. Germline values: CDR1 GTSNPN, CDR2 SVGIG (reference sequence). The CDR3 runs to 12 residues. V was pared by 0 bases and J by 8 bases, with 7 bases between. The DNA for the CDR3 is TGTGCCTGGAGTGTACCTAGGGAAAAACTGTTTTTT. It specifies CAWSVPREKLFF.

There are a few counts of this clonotype. This rearrangement joins TRBV10-2 to TRBJ2-7; perhaps TRBD2 as D (7 bases). CDR1 is WSHSY, CDR2 SAAADI, per germline. V was trimmed by 10 bases and J by 5 bases, leaving 21 bases between them. The CDR3 length is 14 residues. CDR3 DNA sequence: TGCGCCACCCTGACCCGGGGGGCAATCAACGAGCAGTACTTC. Translation: CATLTRGAINEQYF.

This clonotype has more than one count but fewer than ten. The chain links TRBV12-3 or TRBV12-4 to TRBJ2-1; 7 bases agree with TRBD2. Trimming took 3 bases from V and 8 from J; bases not matched to a gene: 10. This CDR3 region has 15 residues. CDR3: CASSLVAGVYDEQFF. The CDR3 DNA reads TGTGCCAGCAGTTTGGTTGCGGGAGTATACGATGAGCAGTTCTTC.

This clonotype came up many times. The chain links TRBV28 to TRBJ2-7; 7 bases map to TRBD1. The junction had 5 bases not matched to a gene; V was cut back by 7 bases and J by 5 bases. The germline CDR1 and CDR2 sequences are MDHEN and SYDVKM. This CDR3 comprises 12 residues. Here the CDR3 DNA reads TGTGCCAGCATGAGGGGGCTGGACGAGCAGTACTTC. Amino acids: CASMRGLDEQYF.